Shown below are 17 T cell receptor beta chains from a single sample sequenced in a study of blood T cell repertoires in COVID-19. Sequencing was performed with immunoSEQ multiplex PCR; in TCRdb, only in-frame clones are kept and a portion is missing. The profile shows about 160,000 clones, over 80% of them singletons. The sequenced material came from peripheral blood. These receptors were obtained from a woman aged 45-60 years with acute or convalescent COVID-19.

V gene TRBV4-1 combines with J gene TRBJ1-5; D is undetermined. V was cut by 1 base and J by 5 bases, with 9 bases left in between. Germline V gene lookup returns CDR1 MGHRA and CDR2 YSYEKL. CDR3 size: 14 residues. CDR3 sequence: CASSQGWGDQPQHF. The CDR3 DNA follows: TGCGCCAGCAGCCAAGGGTGGGGAGATCAGCCCCAGCATTTT.

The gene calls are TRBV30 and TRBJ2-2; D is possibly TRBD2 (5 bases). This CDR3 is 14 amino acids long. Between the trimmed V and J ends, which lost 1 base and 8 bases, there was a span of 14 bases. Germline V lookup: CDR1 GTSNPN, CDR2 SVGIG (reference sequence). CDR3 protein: CAWSGVAHQGELFF. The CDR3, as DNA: TGTGCCTGGAGTGGCGTAGCGCACCAGGGGGAGCTGTTTTTT. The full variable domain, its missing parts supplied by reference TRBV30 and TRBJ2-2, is SQTIHQWPATLVQPVGSPLSLECTVEGTSNPNLYWYRQAAGRGLQLLFYSVGIGQISSEVPQNLSASRPQDRQFILSSKKLLLSDSGFYLCAWSGVAHQGELFFGEGSRLTVL.

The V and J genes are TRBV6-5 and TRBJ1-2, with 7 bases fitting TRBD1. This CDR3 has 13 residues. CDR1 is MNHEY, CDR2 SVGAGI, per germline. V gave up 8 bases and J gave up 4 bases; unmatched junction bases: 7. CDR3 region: CASRKQGSYGYTF. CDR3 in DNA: TGTGCCAGCCGGAAACAGGGGAGCTATGGCTACACCTTC.

CDR3 region: CAISEFVGAQPQHF. The CDR3 region has the DNA TGTGCCATCAGTGAGTTTGTGGGGGCTCAGCCCCAGCATTTT. This sequence joins TRBV10-3 and TRBJ1-5; perhaps TRBD1 as D (6 bases). Trimming shortened V by 1 base and J by 6 bases, and 10 bases separated the two germline ends. This CDR3 spans 14 amino acids. The germline V gene has CDR1 ENHRY and CDR2 SYGVKD.

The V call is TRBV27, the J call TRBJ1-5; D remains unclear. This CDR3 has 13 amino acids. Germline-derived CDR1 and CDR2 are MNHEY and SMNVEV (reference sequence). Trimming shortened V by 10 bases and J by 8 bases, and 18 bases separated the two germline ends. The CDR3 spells CANRRPNGKPQHF. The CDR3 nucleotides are TGTGCCAACCGACGTCCCAACGGGAAGCCCCAGCATTTT.

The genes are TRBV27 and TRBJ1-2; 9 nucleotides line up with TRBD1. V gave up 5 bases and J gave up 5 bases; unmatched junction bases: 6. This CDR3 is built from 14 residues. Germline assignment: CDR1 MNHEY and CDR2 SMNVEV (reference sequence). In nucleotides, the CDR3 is TGTGCCAGCAGTCCCGGACAGGGGAAGTATGGCTACACCTTC. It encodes CASSPGQGKYGYTF.

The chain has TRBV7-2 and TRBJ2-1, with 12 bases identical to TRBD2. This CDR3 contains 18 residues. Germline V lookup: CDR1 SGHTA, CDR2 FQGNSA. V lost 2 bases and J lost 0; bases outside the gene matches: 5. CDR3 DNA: TGTGCCAGCAGCTTATGGCTAGCGGGGGGGCCCTCCTACAATGAGCAGTTCTTC. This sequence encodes CASSLWLAGGPSYNEQFF.

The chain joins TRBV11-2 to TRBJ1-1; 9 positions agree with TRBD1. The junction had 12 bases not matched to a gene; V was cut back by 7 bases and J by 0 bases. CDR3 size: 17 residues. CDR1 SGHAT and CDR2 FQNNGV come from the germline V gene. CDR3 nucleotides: TGTGCCAGCAACTCACTCAGGACAGGGGTGATGAACACTGAAGCTTTCTTT. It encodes CASNSLRTGVMNTEAFF.

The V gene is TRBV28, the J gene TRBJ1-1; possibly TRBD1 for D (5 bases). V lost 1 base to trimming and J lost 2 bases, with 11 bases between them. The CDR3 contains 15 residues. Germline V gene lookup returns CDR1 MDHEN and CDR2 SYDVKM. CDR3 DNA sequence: TGTGCCAGCAGTTTATTGAGCAGGGTAAACACTGAAGCTTTCTTT. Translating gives CASSLLSRVNTEAFF.

The CDR3 sequence is CASSPLGTGGLGSNQPQHF. CDR3 DNA: TGTGCCAGCAGTCCTCTGGGGACAGGGGGCTTAGGAAGCAATCAGCCCCAGCATTTT. V is TRBV27 and J is TRBJ1-5; 12 bases are shared with TRBD1. The V segment lost 5 bases and the J segment 1 base; nucleotides outside the gene matches: 12. Germline V lookup: CDR1 MNHEY, CDR2 SMNVEV (reference sequence). The CDR3 consists of 19 residues.

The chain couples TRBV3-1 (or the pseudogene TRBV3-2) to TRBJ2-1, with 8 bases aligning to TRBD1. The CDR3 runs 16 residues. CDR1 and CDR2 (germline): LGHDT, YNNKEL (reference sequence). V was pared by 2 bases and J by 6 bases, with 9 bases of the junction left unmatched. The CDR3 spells CASSQFPGQASNEQFF. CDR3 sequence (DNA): TGTGCCAGCAGCCAATTCCCGGGACAGGCATCCAATGAGCAGTTCTTC.

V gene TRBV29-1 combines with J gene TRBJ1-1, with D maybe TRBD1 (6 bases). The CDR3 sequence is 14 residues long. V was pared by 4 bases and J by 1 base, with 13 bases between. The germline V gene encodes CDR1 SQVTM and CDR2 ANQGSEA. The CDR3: CSVGPDRRNTEAFF. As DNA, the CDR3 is TGCAGCGTTGGCCCGGACAGAAGGAACACTGAAGCTTTCTTT. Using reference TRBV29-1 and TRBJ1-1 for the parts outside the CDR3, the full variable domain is SAVISQKPSRDICQRGTSLTIQCQVDSQVTMMFWYRQQPGQSLTLIATANQGSEATYESGFVIDKFPISRPNLTFSTLTVSNMSPEDSSIYLCSVGPDRRNTEAFFGQGTRLTVV.

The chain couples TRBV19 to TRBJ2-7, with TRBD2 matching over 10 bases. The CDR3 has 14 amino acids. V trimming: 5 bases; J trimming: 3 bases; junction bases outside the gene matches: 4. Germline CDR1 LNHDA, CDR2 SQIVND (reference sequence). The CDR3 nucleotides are TGTGCCAGTAGTCCCGGACTAGCGGACTACGAGCAGTACTTC. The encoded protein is CASSPGLADYEQYF.

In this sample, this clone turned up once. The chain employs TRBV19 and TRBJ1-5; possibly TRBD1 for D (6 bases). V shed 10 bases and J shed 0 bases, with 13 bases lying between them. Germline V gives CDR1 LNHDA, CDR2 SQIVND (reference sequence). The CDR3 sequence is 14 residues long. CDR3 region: CATEQGFSNQPQHF. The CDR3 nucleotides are TGTGCCACAGAACAGGGCTTTAGCAATCAGCCCCAGCATTTT.

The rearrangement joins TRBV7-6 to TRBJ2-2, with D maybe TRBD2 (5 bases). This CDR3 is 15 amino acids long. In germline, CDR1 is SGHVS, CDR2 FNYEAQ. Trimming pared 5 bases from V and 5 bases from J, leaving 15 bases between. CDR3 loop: CASSQFEGLTGELFF. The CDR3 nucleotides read TGTGCCAGCAGCCAGTTTGAGGGTTTGACCGGGGAGCTGTTTTTT.

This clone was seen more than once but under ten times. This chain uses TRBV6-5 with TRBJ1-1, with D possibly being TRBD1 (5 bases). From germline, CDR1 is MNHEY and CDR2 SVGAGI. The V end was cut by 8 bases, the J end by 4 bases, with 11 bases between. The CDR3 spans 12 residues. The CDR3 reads CASRSGGTEAFF. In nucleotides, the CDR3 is TGTGCCAGCCGGTCGGGGGGCACTGAAGCTTTCTTT.

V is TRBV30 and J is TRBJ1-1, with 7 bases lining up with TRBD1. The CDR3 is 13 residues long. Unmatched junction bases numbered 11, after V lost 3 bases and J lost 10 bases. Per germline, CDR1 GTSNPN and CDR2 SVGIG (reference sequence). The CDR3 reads CAWRETGINTAFF. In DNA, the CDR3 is TGTGCCTGGAGGGAGACAGGGATAAATACAGCTTTCTTT.